The rows below give T cell receptor beta chains drawn from one sample of a study of cytomegalovirus exposure and HLA in healthy donors. Generated by immunoSEQ multiplex PCR, the TCRdb table keeps only in-frame clones and is missing some. The repertoire has just under 250,000 clones, more than 75% of them found once; the top ten carry 5.4%. Source material: PBMCs. The receptors derive from a middle-aged woman in good health and CMV-seropositive. Each CDR3 is given without its conserved first and last residue. The order of the fields is J gene, V gene, CDR3 protein.

J gene: TRBJ2-6
V gene: TRBV5-1
CDR3 protein: ASSISAGFRGANVLT

J gene: TRBJ2-3
V gene: TRBV28
CDR3 protein: ASSLSRSTDTQY

J gene: TRBJ1-6
V gene: TRBV5-1
CDR3 protein: ASSLTGEQSPLH

J gene: TRBJ2-3
V gene: TRBV27
CDR3 protein: ASSLWASGGDTQY

J gene: TRBJ1-3
V gene: TRBV10-3
CDR3 protein: AISPRLTPGNTIY

J gene: -
V gene: TRBV11-3
CDR3 protein: ASSPRTSDPSYEQY

J gene: TRBJ1-1
V gene: TRBV7-6
CDR3 protein: ASSLRLGGEANTEAF

J gene: TRBJ2-7
V gene: TRBV30
CDR3 protein: ACPGQGSYEQY

J gene: TRBJ1-4
V gene: TRBV30
CDR3 protein: AWSVATAKLF

J gene: TRBJ1-2
V gene: TRBV7-8
CDR3 protein: ASSPGTGDIYGYT

J gene: TRBJ2-3
V gene: TRBV7-9
CDR3 protein: ASCRGLAGTDTQY

J gene: TRBJ2-3
V gene: TRBV25-1
CDR3 protein: ASSEGLTDTQY

J gene: TRBJ2-5
V gene: TRBV14
CDR3 protein: ASSQGIRPGSETQY

J gene: TRBJ1-1
V gene: TRBV6-1
CDR3 protein: ASSERGNTEAF

J gene: TRBJ1-5
V gene: TRBV7-9
CDR3 protein: ASSWWGGTGGRSNQPQH

J gene: TRBJ2-2
V gene: TRBV5-5
CDR3 protein: ASSLQGGNTGELF

J gene: TRBJ1-1
V gene: TRBV29-1
CDR3 protein: SVAPAGGNTEAF

J gene: -
V gene: TRBV6-6
CDR3 protein: ASSYPGQGYEQY

J gene: TRBJ2-5
V gene: TRBV30
CDR3 protein: AWIFHGEQY

J gene: -
V gene: TRBV6-5
CDR3 protein: ASMKFGDRGYEQY

J gene: TRBJ1-4
V gene: TRBV6-1
CDR3 protein: ASSEEVRGVNEKLF

J gene: TRBJ1-4
V gene: TRBV27
CDR3 protein: ASGGAALNEKLF

J gene: TRBJ2-3
V gene: TRBV4-1
CDR3 protein: ASSLMDTQY

J gene: TRBJ2-3
V gene: TRBV5-6
CDR3 protein: ASSFTRGDTQY

J gene: TRBJ2-1
V gene: TRBV7-9
CDR3 protein: SSSLNNEQF

J gene: TRBJ2-5
V gene: TRBV7-2
CDR3 protein: ASRDTGTGVETQY

J gene: TRBJ2-5
V gene: TRBV10-3
CDR3 protein: AISEARGRQTQY

J gene: TRBJ2-1
V gene: TRBV5-1
CDR3 protein: ASSLRQGAGSEQF

J gene: TRBJ1-5
V gene: TRBV19
CDR3 protein: ASSVDRGEQPQH

J gene: TRBJ1-2
V gene: TRBV7-2
CDR3 protein: ASRLAGAYGYT

J gene: TRBJ1-1
V gene: TRBV30
CDR3 protein: AWSVGGEAF

J gene: TRBJ2-5
V gene: TRBV5-1
CDR3 protein: ASSFEETQY

J gene: TRBJ2-1
V gene: TRBV4-3
CDR3 protein: ASSHPRGGAPSNEQF

J gene: TRBJ2-7
V gene: TRBV30
CDR3 protein: AWDRDRGIEQY

J gene: TRBJ2-7
V gene: TRBV19
CDR3 protein: ASDSGTGGIYEQY

J gene: TRBJ1-2
V gene: TRBV4-3
CDR3 protein: ASSPRTGKYGYT

J gene: TRBJ1-3
V gene: TRBV7-6
CDR3 protein: ASSLGPARNTIY

J gene: TRBJ2-5
V gene: TRBV19
CDR3 protein: ASSQGAWETQY

J gene: TRBJ1-1
V gene: TRBV20-1
CDR3 protein: SARRRTEAF

J gene: TRBJ1-6
V gene: TRBV28
CDR3 protein: AGIGTYDNSPLH

J gene: TRBJ2-5
V gene: TRBV11-2
CDR3 protein: ASSLDWSTKAQY

J gene: TRBJ2-2
V gene: TRBV13
CDR3 protein: ASSLGGRATGELF

J gene: TRBJ1-1
V gene: TRBV9
CDR3 protein: ASSVEPGGGTEAF

J gene: TRBJ1-2
V gene: TRBV19
CDR3 protein: ASTAGTGVGYT

J gene: TRBJ1-2
V gene: TRBV5-6
CDR3 protein: ASSRGTALYGYT

J gene: TRBJ2-2
V gene: TRBV9
CDR3 protein: ASSVGNSGGISGELF

J gene: TRBJ2-1
V gene: TRBV14
CDR3 protein: ASSQRGGVQF

J gene: TRBJ1-2
V gene: TRBV15
CDR3 protein: ATSTRQGACT

J gene: TRBJ2-1
V gene: TRBV2
CDR3 protein: AIRMGTSGYNEQF

J gene: TRBJ1-1
V gene: TRBV7-9
CDR3 protein: ASGQSYTEAF

J gene: TRBJ1-1
V gene: TRBV6-5
CDR3 protein: ASSYSGSLSGTEAF

J gene: TRBJ2-7
V gene: TRBV7-3
CDR3 protein: ASSPGRNSYEQY

J gene: TRBJ1-1
V gene: TRBV10-3
CDR3 protein: AISPEQYMNTEAF